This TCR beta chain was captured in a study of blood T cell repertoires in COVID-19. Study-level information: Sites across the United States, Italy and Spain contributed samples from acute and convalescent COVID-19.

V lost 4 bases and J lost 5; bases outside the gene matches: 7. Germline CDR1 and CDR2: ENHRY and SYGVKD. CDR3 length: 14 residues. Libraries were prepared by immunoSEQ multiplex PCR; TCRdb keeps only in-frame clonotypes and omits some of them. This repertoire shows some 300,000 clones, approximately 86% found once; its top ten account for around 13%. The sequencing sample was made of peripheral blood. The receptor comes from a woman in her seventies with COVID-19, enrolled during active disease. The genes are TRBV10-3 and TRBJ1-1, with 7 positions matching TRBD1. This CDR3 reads CAISGTGVGTEAFF. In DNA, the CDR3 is TGTGCCATCAGTGGCACAGGGGTTGGGACTGAAGCTTTCTTT.